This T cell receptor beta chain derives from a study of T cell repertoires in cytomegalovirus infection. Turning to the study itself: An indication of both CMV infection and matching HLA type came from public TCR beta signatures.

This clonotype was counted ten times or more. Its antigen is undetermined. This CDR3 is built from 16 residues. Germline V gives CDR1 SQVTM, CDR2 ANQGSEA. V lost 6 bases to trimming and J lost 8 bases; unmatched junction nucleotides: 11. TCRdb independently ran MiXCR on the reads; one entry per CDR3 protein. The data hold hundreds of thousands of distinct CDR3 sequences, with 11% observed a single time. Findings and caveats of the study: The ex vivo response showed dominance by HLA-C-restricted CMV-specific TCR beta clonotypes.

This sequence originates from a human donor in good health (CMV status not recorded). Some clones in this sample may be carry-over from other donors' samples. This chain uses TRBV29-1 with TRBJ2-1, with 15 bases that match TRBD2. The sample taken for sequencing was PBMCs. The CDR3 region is CSVATGTSGRRHEQFF. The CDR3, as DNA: TGCAGCGTAGCTACCGGGACTAGCGGGAGGAGGCATGAGCAGTTCTTC.